This record looks at one T cell receptor (beta chain) sequence and its context. What antigen it recognizes has not been identified. Per-base quality was not reported, and no clone a single base away is much larger than it. The data were obtained in a study of blood T cells in healthy people across ages (dated by TCRdb to between 2014 and 2016). Looking at the study overall: In model experiments, template switching captured about one uniquely barcoded TCR beta cDNA molecule for every two T cells. Using deep sequencing normalized with unique cDNA molecular identifiers, the study measured how TCR beta repertoire diversity changes with age. The donors were divided into four age groups: young (average roughly 15 years), middle-aged (about 39), aged (about 56) and long-lived (roughly 82). To avoid experimental bias, donors of different ages were randomly spread across the sequencing lanes. For two donors (one aged 18 to 29 and one aged 80 or older), the study analyzed two additional independent replicas of 1 million unique cDNA reads from the same blood draw.

What the work shows at the level of the full study, not this receptor alone: The CMV infection status of donors was not known, potentially confounding age-related changes in expanded clonotypes. The percentage of naive T cells measured by flow cytometry correlated strongly with observed TCR beta diversity. Observed TCR beta diversity per million T cells fell roughly linearly with age, and a significant reduction was already apparent by age about 43. Estimates of total diversity based on one million sequenced T cells were regarded as lower bounds and as underestimates. The long-lived group showed more naive CD4+ T cells, fewer expanded clones and increased TCR diversity than the aged group, suggesting age selection. Since profiling was done on bulk unsorted PBMCs, naive and antigen-experienced compartments could not be conclusively compared.

Libraries were prepared through 5' RACE. The sample was run on an Illumina HiSeq 2500. A second PCR of roughly 6 to 12 cycles was performed with a sample-barcoded 5' primer and a J-beta primer mix. A template-switch 5' adaptor carrying 12 random nucleotides introduced a unique molecular identifier onto each TCR beta cDNA molecule. Each sample yielded at least 3 million CDR3-containing paired-end reads. All of the RNA was converted into first-strand cDNA using the Mint cDNA synthesis kit, with a TRBC-specific oligonucleotide serving as the primer. All cDNA was treated with uracil-DNA glycosylase and then went through a first 18-cycle PCR with the universal primers M1SS and BC2_uni_R. In the paper's pipeline: Normalization of each sample was performed by random selection of 1 million high-quality reads, each carrying a distinct molecular identifier. Reads with shared molecular identifiers were discarded instead of being binned into consensus sequences. MiTCR, run with a Q25 quality threshold and the strictest error-elimination algorithm, handled CDR3 identification, clonotype clustering and error correction. A nonparametric unseen species model using Euler transformation provided a lower-bound estimate of total TCR beta diversity. The public reads were reprocessed in TCRdb via fastp at Q25 and MiXCR, keeping in-frame beta chains. Here each entry gathers all rows of one CDR3 protein and keeps the most common genes and DNA. The authors' filters were not applied to this entry. The sample records 1.5 million to 2 million distinct CDR3 sequences, 28% of which are singletons. Approximately 7.7% of the sample comes from the top ten.

Systemically healthy Caucasian individuals from Russia, 39 in total and aged about 6 to 100 years, were included as donors. Each donor gave ten milliliters of peripheral blood, drawn into EDTA-treated Vacutainer tubes. Ficoll-Paque density-gradient centrifugation was used to isolate PBMCs, with at least 7 million per sample. Trizol reagent was used to extract total RNA from the PBMCs, yielding at least 6 micrograms per sample. For every donor, flow cytometry on a PBMC aliquot measured the percentage of naive CD45RAhigh/CD27high T cells. What was sequenced was blood. This clonotype was obtained from a woman aged 25 to 39 in good health.

The DNA sequence is TGCAGTGCCCAGGAACTAGCGGGAGGTGTTTTCGAGCAGTACTTC. Translated, it reads CSAQELAGGVFEQYF. This chain joins TRBV20-1 to TRBJ2-4; 12 bases in between match TRBD2. The tail of the sequence fits TRBJ2-7 better, so the J call may be wrong. Per the germline V gene (reference sequence), DFQATT is the CDR1 and SNEGSKA is the CDR2. The cysteine opens and the phenylalanine closes a CDR3 of 15 amino acids. The sequence is cut down to CDR3 DNA, 45 bases in frame from base 1.